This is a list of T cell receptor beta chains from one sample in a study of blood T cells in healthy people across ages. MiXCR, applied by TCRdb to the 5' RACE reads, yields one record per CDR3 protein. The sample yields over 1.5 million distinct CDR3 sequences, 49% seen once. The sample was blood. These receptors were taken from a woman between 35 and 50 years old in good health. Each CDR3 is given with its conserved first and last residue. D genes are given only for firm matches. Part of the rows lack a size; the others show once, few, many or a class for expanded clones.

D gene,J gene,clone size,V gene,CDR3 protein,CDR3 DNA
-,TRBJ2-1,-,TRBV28,CASSAQNERGGVEQFF,TGTGCCAGCAGTGCCCAAAACGAACGTGGGGGAGTTGAGCAGTTCTTC
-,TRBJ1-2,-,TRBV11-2,CASGQGTGGYTF,TGTGCCAGCGGTCAGGGGACCGGCGGCTACACCTTC
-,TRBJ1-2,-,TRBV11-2,CASSGARLYGYTF,TGTGCCAGCAGCGGAGCAAGACTTTATGGCTACACCTTC
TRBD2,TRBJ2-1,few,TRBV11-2,CASSLVGGLADPGYNEQFF,TGTGCCAGCAGCTTAGTTGGGGGACTAGCGGACCCAGGCTACAATGAGCAGTTCTTC
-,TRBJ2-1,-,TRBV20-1,CSARDPLGAREQFF,TGCAGTGCTAGAGACCCCCTTGGCGCTCGGGAGCAGTTCTTC
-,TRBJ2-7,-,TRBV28,CASSQDGDRQYF,TGTGCCAGCAGCCAGGACGGAGACCGGCAGTACTTC
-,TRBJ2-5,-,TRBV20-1,CSARGATDSEQYF,TGCAGTGCTAGAGGGGCCACGGACTCAGAGCAGTACTTC
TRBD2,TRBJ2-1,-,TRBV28,CASSSPAGGKGEQFF,TGTGCCAGCAGTTCGCCAGCGGGGGGGAAGGGTGAGCAGTTCTTC
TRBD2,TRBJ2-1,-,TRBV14,CASSQQRGAGNEQFF,TGTGCCAGCAGCCAACAGCGGGGGGCAGGCAATGAGCAGTTCTTC
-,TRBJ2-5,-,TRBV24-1,CATSDTRGSPMETQYF,TGTGCCACCAGTGATACCCGGGGCAGCCCAATGGAGACCCAGTACTTC
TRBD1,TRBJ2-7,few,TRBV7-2,CASSLIGQGDEQYF,TGTGCCAGCAGCTTAATCGGGCAGGGGGACGAGCAGTACTTC
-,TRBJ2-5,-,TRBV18,CASSPELVKETQYF,TGTGCCAGCTCACCGGAACTAGTAAAAGAGACCCAGTACTTC
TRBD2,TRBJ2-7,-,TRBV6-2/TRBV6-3,CASSSHSGGHYNEQYF,TGTGCCAGCAGTTCCCACAGCGGGGGGCACTACAATGAGCAGTACTTC
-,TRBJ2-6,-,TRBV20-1,CSATQGSGANVLTF,TGCAGTGCCACTCAGGGCTCTGGGGCCAACGTCCTGACTTTC
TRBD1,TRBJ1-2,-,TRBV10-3,CAISMDRVGGYTF,TGTGCCATCAGTATGGACAGGGTTGGTGGCTACACCTTC
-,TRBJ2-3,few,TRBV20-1,CSAVVGQGTDTQYF,TGCAGTGCCGTAGTGGGGCAAGGCACAGATACGCAGTATTTT
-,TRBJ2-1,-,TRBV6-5,CASSPRGGEGEQFF,TGTGCCAGCAGCCCCCGAGGAGGTGAGGGTGAGCAGTTCTTC
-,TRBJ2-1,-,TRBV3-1,CASSQGGIEQFF,TGTGCCAGCAGCCAAGGGGGGATCGAGCAGTTCTTC
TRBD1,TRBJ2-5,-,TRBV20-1,CSARKTGGQETQYF,TGCAGTGCGAGGAAGACAGGGGGACAAGAGACCCAGTACTTC
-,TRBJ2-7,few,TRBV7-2,CASSLDVWTAYEQYF,TGTGCCAGCAGCTTAGATGTATGGACAGCCTACGAGCAGTACTTC
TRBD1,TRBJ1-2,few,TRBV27,CASSLTTDRALLDGNYGYTF,TGTGCCAGCAGTTTGACGACAGACAGGGCCCTCCTAGATGGAAACTATGGCTACACCTTC
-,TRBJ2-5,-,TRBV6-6,CASSYVGRQEQETQYF,TGTGCCAGCAGTTACGTTGGGCGACAGGAGCAAGAGACCCAGTACTTC
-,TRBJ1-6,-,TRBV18,CASSPLGADNSPLHF,TGTGCCAGCTCACCATTGGGGGCGGATAATTCACCCCTCCACTTT
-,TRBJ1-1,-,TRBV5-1,CASSLVGTEPFF,TGCGCCAGCAGCTTGGTGGGGACTGAACCTTTCTTT
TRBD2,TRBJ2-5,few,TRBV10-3,CAISEGQRGFQETQYF,TGTGCCATCAGTGAGGGGCAGCGGGGGTTCCAAGAGACCCAGTACTTC
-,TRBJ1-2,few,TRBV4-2,CASSQIAEGLNYGYTF,TGTGCCAGCAGCCAAATCGCTGAGGGCCTTAACTATGGCTACACCTTC
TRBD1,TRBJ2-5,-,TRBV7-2,CASSLAGTEGETQYF,TGTGCCAGCAGCTTAGCCGGGACAGAAGGAGAGACCCAGTACTTC
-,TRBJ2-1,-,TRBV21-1,CASSKGGPGRYNEQFF,TGTGCCAGCAGCAAAGGGGGTCCGGGCCGATACAATGAGCAGTTCTTC
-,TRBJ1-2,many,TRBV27,CASSLGGDYGYTF,TGTGCCAGCAGCTTAGGGGGGGACTATGGCTACACCTTC
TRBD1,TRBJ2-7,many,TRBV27,CASGLTGGSYEQYF,TGTGCCAGCGGCCTCACAGGGGGCTCCTACGAGCAGTACTTC
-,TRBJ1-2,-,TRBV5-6,CASSPGQTVNYGYTF,TGTGCCAGCAGCCCGGGCCAAACAGTAAACTATGGCTACACCTTC
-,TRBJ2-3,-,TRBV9,CASSVADLSTDTQYF,TGTGCCAGCAGCGTAGCAGACCTAAGCACAGATACGCAGTATTTT
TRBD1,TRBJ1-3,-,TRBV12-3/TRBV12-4,CASSATGAGNTIYF,TGTGCCAGCAGTGCGACAGGGGCTGGAAACACCATATATTTT
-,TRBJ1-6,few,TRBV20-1,CSARDQLNGRRQPYNSPLHF,TGCAGTGCTAGAGATCAATTGAACGGACGGAGGCAACCTTATAATTCACCCCTCCACTTT
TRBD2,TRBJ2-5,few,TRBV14,CASSRLPTGTSGDSLWETQYF,TGTGCCAGCAGCCGTCTTCCTACCGGGACTAGCGGGGACTCTTTGTGGGAGACCCAGTACTTC
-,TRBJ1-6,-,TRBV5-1,CASSQGEPESPLHF,TGCGCCAGCAGTCAAGGGGAACCTGAGTCACCCCTCCACTTT
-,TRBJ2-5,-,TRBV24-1,CATSAAGTVQETQYF,TGTGCCACCAGTGCGGCAGGGACCGTCCAAGAGACCCAGTACTTC
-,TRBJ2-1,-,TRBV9,CAGSVLGTHNNEQFF,TGTGCCGGCAGCGTCCTCGGGACACACAACAATGAGCAGTTCTTC
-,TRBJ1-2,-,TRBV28,CASSVSGRPDDGYTF,TGTGCCAGCAGTGTATCCGGAAGGCCAGACGATGGCTACACCTTC
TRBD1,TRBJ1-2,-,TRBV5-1,CASSLRDRGVNYGYTF,TGCGCCAGCAGCCTACGGGACAGGGGGGTCAACTATGGCTACACCTTC
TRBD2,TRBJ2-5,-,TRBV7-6,CASSAGTSGAIQETQYF,TGTGCCAGCAGCGCCGGGACTAGCGGGGCAATCCAAGAGACCCAGTACTTC
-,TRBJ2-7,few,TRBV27,CASISRHEQYF,TGTGCCAGCATCTCTCGACACGAGCAGTACTTC
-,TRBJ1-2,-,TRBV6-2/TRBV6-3,CASSPGTSGNYGYTF,TGTGCCAGCAGCCCGGGGACATCAGGGAACTATGGCTACACCTTC
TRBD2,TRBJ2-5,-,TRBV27,CASRISASGNQETQYF,TGTGCCAGCAGAATTTCCGCTAGCGGGAACCAAGAGACCCAGTACTTC